A selection of T cell receptor beta chains follows, all from one sample in a study of response to subunit inactivated influenza vaccine. Each CDR3 protein gets one entry after TCRdb re-called the RT-PCR reads with MiXCR. The sample lists 650,000 to 800,000 distinct CDR3 sequences; around 18% were seen once. The source was PBMCs from blood, collected less than 6 days after vaccination. The receptors were gathered from a man aged 50 or older who received an inactivated influenza vaccine. Both conserved end residues are part of each CDR3. The D gene is left open where the match is weak. Size is stated for part of the rows, as once, few or many counts, or as a class when the clone is expanded.

- | TRBJ2-2 | TRBV5-6 | few | CASSSSPIVTGELFF | TGTGCCAGCAGCTCATCCCCTATAGTCACCGGGGAGCTGTTTTTT
TRBD1 | TRBJ2-1 | TRBV7-9 | - | CASSGQGAIVNEQFF | TGTGCCAGCAGCGGACAGGGGGCGATTGTCAATGAGCAGTTCTTC
- | TRBJ1-5 | TRBV7-2 | few | CASSSPGPYQPQHF | TGTGCCAGCAGCTCTCCAGGCCCTTATCAGCCCCAGCATTTT
TRBD1 | TRBJ2-7 | TRBV5-1 | few | CASSFGTGRSTYEQYF | TGCGCCAGCAGCTTTGGGACAGGTCGTAGTACCTACGAGCAGTACTTC
- | TRBJ2-1 | TRBV6-5 | few | CASSYSSQINNEQFF | TGTGCCAGCAGTTACTCATCCCAGATCAACAATGAGCAGTTCTTC
TRBD2 | TRBJ2-1 | TRBV20-1 | - | CSSWGGGNEQFF | TGCAGTTCCTGGGGGGGAGGCAATGAGCAGTTCTTC
- | TRBJ1-2 | TRBV7-2 | - | CASRPLRPNYGYTF | TGTGCCAGCAGGCCGCTTCGGCCTAACTATGGCTACACCTTC
- | TRBJ2-1 | TRBV6-2/TRBV6-3 | few | CASSQPGPPSVFF | TGTGCCAGCAGTCAACCGGGACCCCCGTCTGTGTTCTTC
- | TRBJ1-1 | TRBV29-1 | many | CSARTGGNTEAFF | TGCAGCGCCAGGACTGGAGGGAACACTGAAGCTTTCTTT
TRBD1 | TRBJ2-2 | TRBV7-9 | few | CASSEWTGYTGELFF | TGTGCCAGCAGCGAATGGACAGGTTACACCGGGGAGCTGTTTTTT
TRBD1 | TRBJ1-1 | TRBV29-1 | few | CSVSYPGQTNTEAFF | TGCAGCGTTTCGTATCCGGGACAGACGAACACTGAAGCTTTCTTT
- | TRBJ2-7 | TRBV21-1 | few | CASSKRVPRAYEQYF | TGTGCCAGCAGCAAAAGGGTGCCGCGAGCCTACGAGCAGTACTTC
- | TRBJ2-2 | TRBV12-3/TRBV12-4 | - | CATARGGGNTGELFF | TGTGCCACCGCAAGAGGAGGAGGGAACACCGGGGAGCTGTTTTTT
- | TRBJ2-2 | TRBV12-3/TRBV12-4 | - | CASSLILNTGELFF | TGTGCCAGCAGTTTGATTTTGAACACCGGGGAGCTGTTTTTT
- | TRBJ1-2 | TRBV6-2/TRBV6-3 | few | CASSYPPPNYGYTF | TGTGCCAGCAGTTATCCACCACCTAACTATGGCTACACCTTC
TRBD2 | TRBJ2-5 | TRBV12-3/TRBV12-4 | few | CASSPSGRALFGTQYF | TGTGCCAGCAGTCCTAGCGGGAGGGCCTTATTCGGGACCCAGTACTTC
TRBD1 | TRBJ2-1 | TRBV12-3/TRBV12-4 | few | CASSLDRVLYNEQFF | TGTGCCAGCAGTTTGGACAGGGTACTGTACAATGAGCAGTTCTTC